This TCR beta chain is from a study of T cell responses to AZD1222 COVID-19 vaccine. Only in-frame clones appear in the TCRdb table, and some are missing; sequencing was by immunoSEQ multiplex PCR. The sample has roughly 100,000 clones, 80% to 85% seen once. As to this clone: Its antigen is undetermined.

Trimming cost V 0 bases and J 0 bases, with 15 bases left between them. CDR3 length: 18 residues. The germline CDR1 and CDR2 sequences are SGHVS and FQNEAQ. Study observations and caveats: Only 5 or 6 individuals given AZD1222 were seropositive at baseline.

The chain combines TRBV7-8 with TRBJ1-5, with D perhaps matching TRBD1 (6 bases). The sequence was collected from an adult in good health. Material: peripheral blood, obtained on day 0 of AZD1222 vaccination. The CDR3 loop is CASSLATGSPYSNQPQHF. CDR3 nucleotides: TGTGCCAGCAGCTTAGCAACAGGGAGTCCCTATAGCAATCAGCCCCAGCATTTT.